The text below deals with one TCR beta chain. V dropped 6 bases and J dropped 6 bases, with 9 bases sitting between them. This CDR3 comprises 13 residues. The germline CDR1 and CDR2 sequences are SNHLY and FYNNEI. This sample stems from a study of identical twins. MiXCR, applied by TCRdb to the 5' RACE reads, yields one record per CDR3 protein. Among about 1.7 million distinct CDR3 sequences, about 30% were seen once, and the ten largest hold 0.27%. Sample: cord blood. The receptor was derived from a newborn girl in good health. The chain links TRBV2 to TRBJ1-6; no definite D call. CDR3 sequence: CASRVAANSPLHF. The DNA of the CDR3 is TGTGCCAGCAGGGTTGCGGCTAATTCACCCCTCCACTTT.